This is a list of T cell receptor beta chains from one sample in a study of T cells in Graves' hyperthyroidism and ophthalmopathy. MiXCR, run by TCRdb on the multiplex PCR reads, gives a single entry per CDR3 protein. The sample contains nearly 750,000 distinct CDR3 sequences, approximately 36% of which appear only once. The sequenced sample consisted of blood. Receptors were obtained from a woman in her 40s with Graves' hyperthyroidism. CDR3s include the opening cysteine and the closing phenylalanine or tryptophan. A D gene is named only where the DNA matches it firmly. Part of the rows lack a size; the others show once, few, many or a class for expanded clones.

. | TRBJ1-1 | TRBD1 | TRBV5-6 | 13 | TGTGCCAGCAGCCCCTCCAGGGACAGGGAAGCTTTCTTT | CASSPSRDREAFF
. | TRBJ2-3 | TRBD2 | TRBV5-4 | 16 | TGTGCCAGCAGCTTGGGCGGGGGGATCAGCACAGATACGCAGTATTTT | CASSLGGGISTDTQYF
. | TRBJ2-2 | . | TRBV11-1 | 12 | . | CASSLASGSCFF
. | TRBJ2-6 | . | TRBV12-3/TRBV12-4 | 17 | TGTGCCAGCAGTTCGTCAGGGGTAGACTCTGGGGCCAACGTCCTGACTTTC | CASSSSGVDSGANVLTF
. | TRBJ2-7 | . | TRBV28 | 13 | TGTGCCAGCGGAAACAGGGCGGCCTACGAGCAGTACTTC | CASGNRAAYEQYF
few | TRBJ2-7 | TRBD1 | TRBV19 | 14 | TGTGCCAGTAGTATCAGGGGGCCGGAGAACGAGCAGTACTTC | CASSIRGPENEQYF
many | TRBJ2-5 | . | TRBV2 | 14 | TGTGCCAGCAGTGATACGTCAGGGTGGGAGACCCAGTACTTC | CASSDTSGWETQYF
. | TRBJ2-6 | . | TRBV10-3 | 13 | TGTGCCATCGCAGGCGGGGGGGCCAACGTCCTGACTTTC | CAIAGGGANVLTF
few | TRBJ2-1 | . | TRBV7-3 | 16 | TGTGCCAGCAGCTTAACGGTAGGATCCTCCTACAATGAGCAGTTCTTC | CASSLTVGSSYNEQFF
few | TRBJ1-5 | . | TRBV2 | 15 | TGTGCCAGCAGTGGAGGGGACACTAGGAATCAGCCCCAGCATTTT | CASSGGDTRNQPQHF
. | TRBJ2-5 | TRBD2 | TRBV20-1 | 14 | TGCAGTGCTAGTAGTAGCGGGAGCGTCGAGACCCAGTACTTC | CSASSSGSVETQYF
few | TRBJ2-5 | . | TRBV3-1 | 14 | TGTGCCAGCAGCCGGGTCCGACTAGGAGAGACCCAGTACTTC | CASSRVRLGETQYF
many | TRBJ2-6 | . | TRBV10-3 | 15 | TGTGCCATCAGGGACGGGGATTTAGGGGCCAACGTCCTGACTTTC | CAIRDGDLGANVLTF
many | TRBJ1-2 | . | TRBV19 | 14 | TGTGCCAGTACCCACAATGGGGCTAACTATGGCTACACCTTC | CASTHNGANYGYTF
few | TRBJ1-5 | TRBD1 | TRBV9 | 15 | TGCGCCAGCAGCTTGGGAGGGGGCGAAAATCAGCCCCAGCATTTT | CASSLGGGENQPQHF
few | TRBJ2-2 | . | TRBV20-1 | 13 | TGCAGTGCGGGACGGACCGGGGCCGGGGAGCTGTTTTTT | CSAGRTGAGELFF
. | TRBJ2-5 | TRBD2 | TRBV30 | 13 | TGTGCCTACTCAAGCGGGAGCATGGAGACCCAGTACTTC | CAYSSGSMETQYF
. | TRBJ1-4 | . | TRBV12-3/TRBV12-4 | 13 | TGTGCCAGCACCTTAATGGGGGGTGAAAAACTGTTTTTT | CASTLMGGEKLFF
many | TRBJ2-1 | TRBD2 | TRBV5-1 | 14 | TGCGCCAGCAGCTTGGCCGGGGGGTATGGTGAGCAGTTCTTC | CASSLAGGYGEQFF
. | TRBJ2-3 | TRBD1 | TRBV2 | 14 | TGTGCCAGCGGGGGACAGGGAACCACAGATACGCAGTATTTT | CASGGQGTTDTQYF
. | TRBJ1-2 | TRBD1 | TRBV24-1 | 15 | TGTGCCACCAGTGACTCGGGACAGGGGGATTATGGCTACACCTTC | CATSDSGQGDYGYTF
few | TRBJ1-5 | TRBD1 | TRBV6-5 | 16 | TGTGCCAGCAGATCTTTGGGACAGGGGGGGAATCAGCCCCAGCATTTT | CASRSLGQGGNQPQHF
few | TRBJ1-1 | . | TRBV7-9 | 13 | TGTGCCAGCAGCCCCCCGCAGACAATGGCAGCTTTCTTT | CASSPPQTMAAFF
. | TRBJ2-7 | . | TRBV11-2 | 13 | TGTGCCAGCAGCCTTCTAGATTTGCACGAGCAGTACTTC | CASSLLDLHEQYF
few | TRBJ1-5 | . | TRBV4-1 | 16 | TGCGCCAGCAGCCAAGATGTAGGACTACGATATCAGCCCCAGCATTTT | CASSQDVGLRYQPQHF
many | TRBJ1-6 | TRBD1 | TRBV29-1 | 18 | TGCAGCGTTCAGGACAGGACCACCCTAAGCTCCTATAATTCACCCCTCCACTTT | CSVQDRTTLSSYNSPLHF
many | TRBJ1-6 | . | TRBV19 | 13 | TGTGCCAGTAGTGGGGCAGGGGACTCACCCCTCCACTTT | CASSGAGDSPLHF
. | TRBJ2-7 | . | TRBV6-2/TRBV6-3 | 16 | TGTGCCAGCAGGTACTCGACGTGGACAGCATCCTACGAGCAGTACTTC | CASRYSTWTASYEQYF
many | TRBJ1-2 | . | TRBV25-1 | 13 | TGTGCCAGCAGTGTCGACTCTATCCATGGCTACACCTTC | CASSVDSIHGYTF
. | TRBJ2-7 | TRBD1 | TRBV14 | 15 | TGTGCCAGCAGACCCACCACGGGACAGAAATACGAGCAGTACTTC | CASRPTTGQKYEQYF
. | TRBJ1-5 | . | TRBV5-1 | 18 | TGCGCCAGCAGCCAAGACGGCTCCCAGGGTTATAGCAATCAGCTTCAGCATTTT | CASSQDGSQGYSNQLQHF
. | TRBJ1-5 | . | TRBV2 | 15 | TGTGCCAGCAGTTACGGAGGGGAACCCAAGCAGCCCCAGCATTTT | CASSYGGEPKQPQHF
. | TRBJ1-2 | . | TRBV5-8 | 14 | TGTGCCAGCAGCTTCCGGGGGTATAACTATGGCTACACCTTC | CASSFRGYNYGYTF
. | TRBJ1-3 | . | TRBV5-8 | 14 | TGTGCCAGCAGCTTGGCGTGGTTTGGAAACACCATATATTTT | CASSLAWFGNTIYF
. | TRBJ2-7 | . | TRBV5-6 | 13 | TGTGCCAGCAGCTCAGACGTCTCCTACGAGCAGTACTTC | CASSSDVSYEQYF
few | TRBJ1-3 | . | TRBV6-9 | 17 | TGTGCTAGCAGTGAATATCCCCCGGGGGCCTCTGGAAACACCATATATTTT | CASSEYPPGASGNTIYF
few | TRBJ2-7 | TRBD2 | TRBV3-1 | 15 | TGTGCCAGCAGCCAGGGACTAGCGCCGACCTACGAGCAGTACTTC | CASSQGLAPTYEQYF
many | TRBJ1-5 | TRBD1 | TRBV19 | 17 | TGTGCCAGTAGTGACCGACAGGGAGTAAACGGCAATCAGCCCCAGCATTTT | CASSDRQGVNGNQPQHF
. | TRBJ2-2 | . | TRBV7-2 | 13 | TGTGCCAGCAGCCTCCAGCAGCACCGGGAGCTGTTTTTT | CASSLQQHRELFF
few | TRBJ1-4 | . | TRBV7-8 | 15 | TGTGCCAGCAGCGGCCAGGACCGGCCCAATGAAAAACTGTTTTTT | CASSGQDRPNEKLFF
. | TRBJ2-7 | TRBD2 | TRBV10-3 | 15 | TGTGCCATCAGTGAGTCCGGGGGGGCCTACAATGAGCAGTACTTC | CAISESGGAYNEQYF
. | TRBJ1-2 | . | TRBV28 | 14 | TGTGCCAGCAGTCCTCCTGGACCGGGACATGGCTACACCTTC | CASSPPGPGHGYTF
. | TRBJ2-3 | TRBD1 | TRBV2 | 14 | TGTGCCAGCAGAGAGGGACAGGGTTCAGATACGCAGTATTTT | CASREGQGSDTQYF
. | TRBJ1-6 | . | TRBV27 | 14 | TGTGCCAGCAGTTTAGCGGAGTATAATTCACCCCTCCACTTT | CASSLAEYNSPLHF
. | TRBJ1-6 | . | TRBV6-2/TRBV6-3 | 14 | TGTGCCAGCACCACACCGGGGAATAATTCACCCCTCCACTTT | CASTTPGNNSPLHF
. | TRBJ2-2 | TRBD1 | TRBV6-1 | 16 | TGTGCCAGCAGCCGAGCCGGGACAGGGGGTGTCGGGGAGCTGTTTTTT | CASSRAGTGGVGELFF
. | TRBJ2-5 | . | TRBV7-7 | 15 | TGTGCTAGCAGCTTCAACCTTGGGACTGCGGAGACCCAGTACTTC | CASSFNLGTAETQYF
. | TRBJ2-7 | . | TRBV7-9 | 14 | TGTGCCAGCAGCTTAGCCGGGGAGGACTACGAGCAGTACTTC | CASSLAGEDYEQYF
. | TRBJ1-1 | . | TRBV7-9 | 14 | TGTGCCAGCAGCCGACGGACACTCGGAGCTGAAGCTTTCTTT | CASSRRTLGAEAFF
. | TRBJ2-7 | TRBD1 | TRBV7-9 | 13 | TGTGCCGGGAACCGGGACAGGGTTGAGGAGCAGTACTTC | CAGNRDRVEEQYF
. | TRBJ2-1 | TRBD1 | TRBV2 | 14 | TGTGCCAGCAGCGATGGACAGGGGATCAATGAGCAGTTCTTC | CASSDGQGINEQFF